This T cell receptor (beta chain) was documented in a study of blood T cells in healthy people across ages. PCR was performed a second time for about 6 to 12 cycles using a sample-barcoded 5' primer and a J-beta primer mix. Every molecule of cDNA carried a tag from a template-switch adaptor with 12 random nucleotides. TCRdb re-called the 5' RACE reads through MiXCR, storing one row per CDR3 protein. The repertoire has hundreds of thousands of distinct CDR3 sequences, more than 40% of them found once; the top ten carry approximately 22%. V dropped 4 bases and J dropped 9; count of bases not matched to a gene: 9. The CDR3 loop spans 15 amino acids. Germline V gene lookup returns CDR1 LGHNA and CDR2 YSLEER. This clonotype was counted a few times.

This chain links TRBV4-3 with TRBJ2-1; 10 bases fit TRBD2. Sequencing was performed on blood. The clonotype originates from a woman aged 60-75 years in good health. The chain's CDR3 is CASSLQLAGESEQFF. In DNA, the CDR3 is TGCGCCAGCAGCCTCCAGCTAGCGGGAGAGAGTGAGCAGTTCTTC.